The 24 T cell receptor beta chains given below trace back to one sample, sequenced in a study of shared clonotypes between healthy human individuals. The table came from immunoSEQ multiplex PCR; TCRdb's copy has only in-frame clones and leaves some out. This table has roughly 1 million clones, around 78% appearing once. The material sequenced was memory CD4+ T cells from PBMCs. Subset defined: CD45RA-negative fraction. The source is a man between 18 and 35 years old in good health. Some clones in this sample may be carry-over from other donors' samples.

This clone occurred many times. The V call is TRBV4-3, the J call TRBJ1-4, with 8 nucleotides matching TRBD1. The CDR3 spans 15 residues. Germline trimming cut 6 bases from V and 8 bases from J; bases unmatched to any gene: 11. The V gene's germline CDR1 is LGHNA and CDR2 YSLEER. CDR3 bases: TGCGCCAGCAGTCGGGAGGGGACAGGACGGGAAAAACTGTTTTTT. Protein sequence: CASSREGTGREKLFF.

The chain has TRBV27 and TRBJ2-7, with a tentative D call TRBD2 (6 bases). CDR1 and CDR2 (germline): MNHEY, SMNVEV (reference sequence). The germline V and J ends were trimmed by 2 bases and 2 bases, with 13 bases remaining between them. The CDR3 runs to 15 residues. The chain's CDR3 is CASSLGGSSPYEQYF. The CDR3 DNA reads TGTGCCAGCAGTTTAGGGGGGTCTTCCCCCTACGAGCAGTACTTC.

This chain uses TRBV29-1 with TRBJ2-4, with D maybe TRBD1 (6 bases). Germline CDR1 and CDR2: SQVTM and ANQGSEA. The CDR3 loop spans 13 amino acids. Deletions cut 0 bases from V and 8 bases from J, with 11 bases between. CDR3 DNA: TGCAGCGTTGAAGACAGGGGATCGGACATTCAGTACTTC. Translated: CSVEDRGSDIQYF.

This clone has a single count. The rearrangement links TRBV29-1 to TRBJ2-6, with D tentatively TRBD2 (5 bases). Per germline, CDR1 SQVTM and CDR2 ANQGSEA. Trimming pared 6 bases from V and 2 bases from J, leaving 11 bases between. The CDR3 extends over 14 amino acids. The CDR3 loop reads CSVRTSAGANVLTF. The CDR3 DNA follows: TGCAGCGTCCGAACTAGTGCTGGGGCCAACGTCCTGACTTTC.

This clone was counted only a few times. The genes are TRBV27 and TRBJ2-6; D perhaps matches TRBD2 (6 bases). This CDR3 contains 16 residues. CDR1 is MNHEY and CDR2 is SMNVEV in the germline V gene (reference sequence). Trimming left V 6 bases short and J 0 bases short, with 12 bases between. CDR3 nucleotides: TGTGCCAGCAGGGCGGACGGGAGCTCTGGGGCCAACGTCCTGACTTTC. This translates into CASRADGSSGANVLTF. The full variable domain, its missing parts supplied by reference TRBV27 and TRBJ2-6, is EAQVTQNPRYLITVTGKKLTVTCSQNMNHEYMSWYRQDPGLGLRQIYYSMNVEVTDKGDVPEGYKVSRKEKRNFPLILESPSPNQTSLYFCASRADGSSGANVLTFGAGSRLTVL.

This clone was observed a single time. V is TRBV4-1 and J is TRBJ2-1; 8 nucleotides match TRBD2. Trimming took 2 bases from V and 9 from J; bases not matched to a gene: 12. The CDR3 is 16 amino acids. Germline CDR1 is MGHRA and CDR2 is YSYEKL. CDR3 sequence (DNA): TGCGCCAGCAGCCAAAGCGGGAGTGGGGCGTTGGGTGAGCAGTTCTTC. Translated: CASSQSGSGALGEQFF.

The rearrangement joins TRBV7-2 to TRBJ2-7, with 8 nucleotides matching TRBD1. Germline values: CDR1 SGHTA, CDR2 FQGNSA. The CDR3 has 14 amino acids. Trimming took 2 bases from V and 3 from J; bases not matched to a gene: 3. CDR3 loop: CASSLQDRGYEQYF. The CDR3 DNA follows: TGTGCCAGCAGCTTACAAGACAGGGGCTACGAGCAGTACTTC.

The chain couples TRBV5-1 to TRBJ2-2; D unclear. Per germline, CDR1 SGHRS and CDR2 YFSETQ. This CDR3 is 14 amino acids long. Trimming removed 2 bases at V and 1 base at J, with 6 bases between. CDR3 sequence: CASSFQQNTGELFF. The CDR3 DNA follows: TGCGCCAGCAGCTTTCAACAGAACACCGGGGAGCTGTTTTTT. The whole variable domain, filled in from reference TRBV5-1 and TRBJ2-2, reads KAGVTQTPRYLIKTRGQQVTLSCSPISGHRSVSWYQQTPGQGLQFLFEYFSETQRNKGNFPGRFSGRQFSNSRSEMNVSTLELGDSALYLCASSFQQNTGELFFGEGSRLTVL.

In its sample, this clone was seen once. V is TRBV14 and J is TRBJ2-5; D gene unclear. Germline values: CDR1 SGHDN, CDR2 FVKESK. The CDR3 consists of 14 residues. Between the trimmed V and J ends, which lost 4 bases and 7 bases, there was a span of 16 bases. The CDR3 loop reads CASSRGRSVGTQYF. CDR3 DNA: TGTGCCAGCAGCCGAGGACGGTCGGTAGGGACCCAGTACTTC.

This chain uses TRBV5-6 with TRBJ2-7; 9 bases are a match to TRBD1. CDR3 size: 15 residues. Germline V CDR1 and CDR2: SGHDT, YYEEEE. The V segment lost 1 base and the J segment 4 bases; nucleotides outside the gene matches: 6. CDR3 region: CASSLFLDRGYEQYF. The CDR3 nucleotides read TGTGCCAGCAGCTTGTTCTTGGACAGGGGATACGAGCAGTACTTC.

The chain links TRBV5-1 to TRBJ1-1, with 10 bases that match TRBD1. In germline, CDR1 is SGHRS, CDR2 YFSETQ. Trimming at V came to 3 bases and at J to 1 base, leaving 0 bases not matched to a gene. This CDR3 has 14 residues. CDR3 protein: CASSWDRGNTEAFF. The CDR3 nucleotides are TGCGCCAGCAGCTGGGACAGGGGGAACACTGAAGCTTTCTTT.

CDR3 amino acids: CASSPDPSQGPYEQYF. CDR3 nucleotides: TGTGCCAGCAGCCCAGACCCCTCTCAGGGGCCCTACGAGCAGTACTTC. The chain combines TRBV7-3 with TRBJ2-7; maybe TRBD1 (6 bases). This CDR3 is 16 amino acids long. CDR1 is SGHTA and CDR2 is FQGTGA in the germline V gene. Trimming cost V 5 bases and J 2 bases, with 19 bases left between them.

The V and J genes are TRBV19 and TRBJ2-2, with 8 bases lining up with TRBD2. CDR3 size: 18 residues. Trimming cost V 7 bases and J 6 bases; bases outside gene matches: 19. Looked up from germline, CDR1 is LNHDA and CDR2 is SQIVND (reference sequence). The DNA for the CDR3 is TGTGCCAGTACTTCCCCACGTAGCGGGACTGGGTATCCCGGGGAGCTGTTTTTT. Amino acid sequence: CASTSPRSGTGYPGELFF. Based on the CDR3 plus reference TRBV19 and TRBJ2-2, the full variable domain is DGGITQSPKYLFRKEGQNVTLSCEQNLNHDAMYWYRQDPGQGLRLIYYSQIVNDFQKGDIAEGYSVSREKKESFPLTVTSAQKNPTAFYLCASTSPRSGTGYPGELFFGEGSRLTVL.

The rearrangement links TRBV6-5 to TRBJ2-7; D possibly matches TRBD1 or TRBD2 (5 bases each). This CDR3 has 13 amino acids. V lost 7 bases, J lost 4 bases, and 14 bases lay in between. Germline lookup yields CDR1 MNHEY and CDR2 SVGAGI. Here the CDR3 DNA reads TGTGCCAGCACCTCAAACTGGGGGTACGAGCAGTACTTC. Translating it yields CASTSNWGYEQYF.

The gene calls are TRBV6-5 and TRBJ2-7; 9 bases align to TRBD1. Germline V lookup: CDR1 MNHEY, CDR2 SVGAGI. Trimming cost V 5 bases and J 6 bases; bases outside gene matches: 11. The length of the CDR3 is 15 residues. DNA of the CDR3: TGTGCCAGCAGTGCCACAGGGGGCGCTTTATCCGAGCAGTACTTC. As protein: CASSATGGALSEQYF.

This chain joins TRBV7-9 and TRBJ2-1; possibly TRBD1 for D (6 bases). The V and J ends lost 5 bases and 8 bases respectively, with 13 bases between them. The V gene's germline CDR1 is SEHNR and CDR2 FQNEAQ (reference sequence). CDR3 length: 13 amino acids. The CDR3 here is CASSPSQGYEQFF. The CDR3 nucleotides are TGTGCCAGCAGCCCCTCGCAGGGGTATGAGCAGTTCTTC. The variable domain in full, completed from reference TRBV7-9 and TRBJ2-1, reads DTGVSQNPRHKITKRGQNVTFRCDPISEHNRLYWYRQTLGQGPEFLTYFQNEAQLEKSRLLSDRFSAERPKGSFSTLEIQRTEQGDSAMYLCASSPSQGYEQFFGPGTRLTVL.

V and J are TRBV19 and TRBJ1-5; 7 nucleotides line up with TRBD1. V was pared by 0 bases and J by 9 bases, with 8 bases of the junction left unmatched. Germline V lookup: CDR1 LNHDA, CDR2 SQIVND (reference sequence). This CDR3 spans 15 amino acids. CDR3 protein: CASSIDPAGGWPQHF. The CDR3 bases are TGTGCCAGTAGTATAGATCCAGCAGGGGGTTGGCCCCAGCATTTT. Supplemented by reference TRBV19 and TRBJ1-5, the full variable domain reads DGGITQSPKYLFRKEGQNVTLSCEQNLNHDAMYWYRQDPGQGLRLIYYSQIVNDFQKGDIAEGYSVSREKKESFPLTVTSAQKNPTAFYLCASSIDPAGGWPQHFGDGTRLSIL.

The chain links TRBV15 to TRBJ2-2; TRBD1 matches at 7 bases. With 0 bases clipped from V and 5 bases from J, the junction kept 0 bases outside the gene matches. Germline V gene data show CDR1 as LNHNV and CDR2 as YYDKDF (reference sequence). The CDR3 covers 14 residues. The CDR3 DNA sequence: TGTGCCACCAGCAGAGACAGGGGGACCGGGGAGCTGTTTTTT. Its translation: CATSRDRGTGELFF.

The chain uses TRBV19 and TRBJ2-2; 7 bases are a match to TRBD2. In germline, CDR1 is LNHDA, CDR2 SQIVND (reference sequence). CDR3 length equals 14 residues. J gave up 7 bases and V 7 bases, and 9 bases lay outside the gene matches. Here the CDR3 DNA reads TGTGCCAGTAATGACGGGAGGTGGATCGGGGAGCTGTTTTTT. Translation: CASNDGRWIGELFF.

This clone was counted a few times. The chain recombines TRBV28 with TRBJ1-3; 11 bases align to TRBD1. This CDR3 comprises 14 residues. Germline CDR1 and CDR2: MDHEN and SYDVKM. V trimming: 6 bases; J trimming: 2 bases; junction bases outside the gene matches: 0. CDR3 in DNA: TGTGCCAGCAGGGGACAGGGGGCTGGAAACACCATATATTTT. Its protein product is CASRGQGAGNTIYF.

This chain uses TRBV14 with TRBJ2-2, with 7 bases lining up with TRBD2. Trimming cost V 4 bases and J 2 bases; bases outside gene matches: 13. CDR1 is SGHDN, CDR2 FVKESK, per germline. The CDR3 is 18 amino acids. The CDR3 DNA reads as TGTGCCAGCAGCCCGTTCAGCGGGAAGGGGCAAAACACCGGGGAGCTGTTTTTT. Amino acid sequence: CASSPFSGKGQNTGELFF.

V gene TRBV6-5 combines with J gene TRBJ2-1; TRBD1 might be the D (6 bases). In germline, CDR1 is MNHEY, CDR2 SVGAGI. This CDR3 comprises 13 residues. Trimming stripped 7 bases from V and 3 bases from J, with 10 bases between. The CDR3 region is CASTKDSYNEQFF. The CDR3 DNA is TGTGCCAGCACTAAGGACAGCTACAATGAGCAGTTCTTC.

This sequence joins TRBV5-6 and TRBJ1-2; weak D call: TRBD1 (5 bases). The CDR3 totals 13 residues. The germline CDR1 and CDR2 sequences are SGHDT and YYEEEE. V was cut by 2 bases and J by 4 bases, with 9 bases left in between. The DNA of the CDR3 is TGTGCCAGCAGCTTTCAGGACATCTATGGCTACACCTTC. Amino acid sequence: CASSFQDIYGYTF.

This clone was recorded at least ten times. This sequence joins TRBV11-3 and TRBJ2-7, with D hard to call. Trimming pared 5 bases from V and 5 bases from J, leaving 13 bases between. The CDR3 has 13 amino acids. Germline V gene sequence: CDR1 SGHNT, CDR2 YENEEA. CDR3 sequence (DNA): TGTGCCAGCAGCACTGGGGTGGGGAACGAGCAGTACTTC. Its protein is CASSTGVGNEQYF. The full variable domain, in which reference TRBV11-3 and TRBJ2-7 provide the parts outside the CDR3, is EAGVVQSPRYKIIEKKQPVAFWCNPISGHNTLYWYLQNLGQGPELLIRYENEEAVDDSQLPKDRFSAERLKGVDSTLKIQPAELGDSAVYLCASSTGVGNEQYFGPGTRLTVT.